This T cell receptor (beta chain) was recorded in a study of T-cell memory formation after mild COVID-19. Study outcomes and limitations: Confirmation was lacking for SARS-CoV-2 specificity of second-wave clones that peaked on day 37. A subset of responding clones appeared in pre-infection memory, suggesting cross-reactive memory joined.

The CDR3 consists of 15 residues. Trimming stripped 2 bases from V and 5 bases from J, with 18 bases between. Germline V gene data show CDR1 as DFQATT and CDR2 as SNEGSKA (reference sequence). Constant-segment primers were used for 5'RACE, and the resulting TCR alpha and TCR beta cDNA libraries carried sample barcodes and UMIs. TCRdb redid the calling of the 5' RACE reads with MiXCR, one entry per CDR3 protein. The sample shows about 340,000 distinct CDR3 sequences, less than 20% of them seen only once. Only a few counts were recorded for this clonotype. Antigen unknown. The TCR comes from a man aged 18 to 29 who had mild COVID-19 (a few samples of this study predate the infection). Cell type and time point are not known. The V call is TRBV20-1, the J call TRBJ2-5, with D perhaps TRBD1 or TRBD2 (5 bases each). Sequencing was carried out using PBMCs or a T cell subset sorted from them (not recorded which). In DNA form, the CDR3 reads TGCAGTGCTAGACCCCGGGGCCAGAGGGGCGAGACCCAGTACTTC. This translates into CSARPRGQRGETQYF.